A single sample is the source of the 15 T cell receptor beta chains below, sequenced in a study of cytomegalovirus exposure and HLA in healthy donors. Vbeta (60) and Jbeta (13) primers were used in the PCR. TCRdb keeps only in-frame clones here, not all; method: immunoSEQ multiplex PCR. The repertoire has almost 200,000 clones, about 76% of them found once; the top ten carry approximately 0.4%. The sequencing input was PBMCs. These receptor sequences come from a male donor in good health and CMV-seropositive.

This sequence joins TRBV5-6 and TRBJ2-7; TRBD2 aligns across 12 bases. Germline-derived CDR1 and CDR2 are SGHDT and YYEEEE. After removal of 4 bases from V and 2 bases from J, the junction contained 4 bases not matched to a gene. This CDR3 has 15 residues. The CDR3 region is CASSASGGATYEQYF. The CDR3 nucleotides read TGTGCCAGCAGCGCTAGCGGGGGGGCGACCTACGAGCAGTACTTC.

The V and J genes are TRBV18 and TRBJ1-2, with D perhaps matching TRBD1 (6 bases). Trimming shortened V by 8 bases and J by 6 bases, and 22 bases separated the two germline ends. Germline V gene data show CDR1 as KGHSH and CDR2 as LQKENI. This CDR3 contains 15 residues. Written as DNA, the CDR3 is TGTGCCAGCACCTTCACTAGCGGGGGGCAGGATGGCTACACCTTC. Translation: CASTFTSGGQDGYTF.

CDR3 residues: CASSPGATETQYF. The CDR3 DNA reads as TGTGCCAGCTCACCGGGGGCGACAGAGACCCAGTACTTC. V is TRBV18 and J is TRBJ2-5, with D tentatively TRBD1 (6 bases). CDR1 is KGHSH and CDR2 is LQKENI in the germline V gene. The CDR3 covers 13 residues. V dropped 3 bases and J dropped 4 bases, with 9 bases sitting between them.

The gene calls are TRBV19 and TRBJ1-1; a possible D gene is TRBD1 (6 bases). The CDR3 is 14 residues long. Trimming left V 6 bases short and J 4 bases short, with 15 bases between. Germline values: CDR1 LNHDA, CDR2 SQIVND (reference sequence). The CDR3 DNA is TGTGCCAGTAGAGCCGGACAGTGGATCACTGAAGCTTTCTTT. Amino acid sequence: CASRAGQWITEAFF.

This chain connects TRBV6-5 to TRBJ1-2; 8 bases match TRBD1. In germline, CDR1 is MNHEY, CDR2 SVGAGI. Losses at the gene ends were 4 bases for V and 1 base for J; bases not matched to a gene: 5. The CDR3 contains 15 residues. The CDR3 protein is CASSSDRGINYGYTF. The CDR3 nucleotides are TGTGCCAGCAGTTCCGACAGGGGCATTAACTATGGCTACACCTTC.

The CDR3 loop is CASSFQGISRQTEAFF. The CDR3 coding sequence is TGTGCCAGCAGCTTCCAGGGAATAAGTAGGCAAACTGAAGCTTTCTTT. The rearrangement links TRBV5-8 to TRBJ1-1; perhaps TRBD1 as D (5 bases). With 2 bases removed from V and 5 bases from J, the gap between germline ends came to 19 bases. The CDR3 totals 16 residues. Per the germline V gene, CDR1 is SGHTS and CDR2 is YDEGEE.

The chain couples TRBV9 to TRBJ2-2; D not resolved. V dropped 0 bases and J dropped 2 bases, with 11 bases sitting between them. This CDR3 is built from 16 residues. The V gene's germline CDR1 is SGDLS and CDR2 YYNGEE. The CDR3 DNA is TGTGCCAGCAGCGTAGAGAGCAGGCCCAACACCGGGGAGCTGTTTTTT. Its protein product is CASSVESRPNTGELFF.

This clone was counted a single time. This chain joins TRBV7-9 and TRBJ1-5; no clear D. Trimming took off 4 bases at V and 6 bases at J, with 7 bases between the two ends. CDR1 and CDR2 from the germline V gene are SEHNR and FQNEAQ (reference sequence). This CDR3 spans 12 amino acids. The DNA for the CDR3 is TGTGCCAGCAGCTATCTAGGTCAGCCCCAGCATTTT. Its protein is CASSYLGQPQHF.

This chain connects TRBV5-6 to TRBJ2-7, with TRBD1 identical over 11 bases. Trimming at V came to 2 bases and at J to 3 bases, leaving 4 bases not matched to a gene. The CDR3 runs 15 residues. Germline CDR1 is SGHDT and CDR2 is YYEEEE. CDR3 DNA: TGTGCCAGCAGCTTCGCAGGGACAGGGGGCTACGAGCAGTACTTC. This translates into CASSFAGTGGYEQYF. Supplemented by reference TRBV5-6 and TRBJ2-7, the full variable domain reads DAGVTQSPTHLIKTRGQQVTLRCSPKSGHDTVSWYQQALGQGPQFIFQYYEEEERQRGNFPDRFSGHQFPNYSSELNVNALLLGDSALYLCASSFAGTGGYEQYFGPGTRLTVT.

J is TRBJ1-6 and V is TRBV7-9, with 7 bases lining up with TRBD1. CDR1 and CDR2 (germline): SEHNR, FQNEAQ (reference sequence). J gave up 6 bases and V 2 bases, and 10 bases lay outside the gene matches. The CDR3 has 17 amino acids. CDR3 sequence reads: CASSLILKQGVNSPLHF. The CDR3 nucleotides are TGTGCCAGCAGCTTAATCCTCAAGCAGGGGGTTAATTCACCCCTCCACTTT.

The rearrangement uses TRBV5-8 and TRBJ2-3; TRBD1 is a possible D gene (5 bases). The length of the CDR3 is 14 residues. Germline values: CDR1 SGHTS, CDR2 YDEGEE. The V and J ends lost 2 bases and 0 bases respectively, with 7 bases between them. The CDR3 DNA is TGTGCCAGCAGCTTAGACAGCAGCACAGATACGCAGTATTTT. Amino acids: CASSLDSSTDTQYF.

This rearrangement joins TRBV2 to TRBJ1-2; D perhaps matches TRBD1 (6 bases). Between the trimmed V and J ends, which lost 6 bases and 6 bases, there was a span of 20 bases. The CDR3 extends over 15 amino acids. Germline CDR1 and CDR2: SNHLY and FYNNEI. CDR3 nucleotide sequence: TGTGCCAGCAGAAATACCGGGACAATCCTTAATGGCTACACCTTC. Translating gives CASRNTGTILNGYTF.

The chain is built from TRBV18 and TRBJ1-5; TRBD1 matches at 8 bases. The trim removed 8 bases at V and 2 bases at J, leaving 2 bases unmatched. Looked up from germline, CDR1 is KGHSH and CDR2 is LQKENI. CDR3 size: 13 residues. As DNA, the CDR3 is TGTGCCAGCGCAGGGGGCGGCAATCAGCCCCAGCATTTT. This encodes CASAGGGNQPQHF.

The CDR3 DNA reads as TGTGCCAGCAGCTTACAATATGGACAGGGATCCGGCTACACCTTC. It translates to CASSLQYGQGSGYTF. The chain employs TRBV11-2 and TRBJ1-2; 8 bases align to TRBD1. The germline gives CDR1 SGHAT, CDR2 FQNNGV. The ends lost 2 bases at V and 8 bases at J; junction bases unmatched: 10. The CDR3 is 15 amino acids.

The chain recombines TRBV28 with TRBJ2-1, with 8 bases identical to TRBD2. The CDR3 is made up of 14 amino acids. V lost 7 bases and J lost 4; bases outside the gene matches: 6. Germline loops: CDR1 MDHEN, CDR2 SYDVKM. DNA for the CDR3: TGTGCCAGCACAGGAGGCGGGGGGTACAATGAGCAGTTCTTC. It specifies CASTGGGGYNEQFF.